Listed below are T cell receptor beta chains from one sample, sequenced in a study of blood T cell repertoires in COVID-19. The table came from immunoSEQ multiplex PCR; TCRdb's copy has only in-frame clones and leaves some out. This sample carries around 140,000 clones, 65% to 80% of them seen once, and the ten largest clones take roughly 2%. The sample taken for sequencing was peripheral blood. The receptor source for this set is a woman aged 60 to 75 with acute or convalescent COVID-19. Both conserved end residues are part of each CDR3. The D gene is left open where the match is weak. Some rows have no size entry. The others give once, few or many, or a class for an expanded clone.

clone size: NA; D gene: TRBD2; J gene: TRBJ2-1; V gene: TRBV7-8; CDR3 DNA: TGTGCCAGCAGCTACGGGGGGGCCTACAATGAGCAGTTCTTC; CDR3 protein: CASSYGGAYNEQFF
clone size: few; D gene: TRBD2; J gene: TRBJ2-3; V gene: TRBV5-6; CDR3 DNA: TGTGCCAGCAGCTTGCCGGGGGGTGGTAAAGATACGCAGTATTTT; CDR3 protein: CASSLPGGGKDTQYF
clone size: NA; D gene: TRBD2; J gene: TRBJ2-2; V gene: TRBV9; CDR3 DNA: TGTGCCAGCAGCGTGTTAGCGGGAGGGCCGGACACCGGGGAGCTGTTTTTT; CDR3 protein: CASSVLAGGPDTGELFF
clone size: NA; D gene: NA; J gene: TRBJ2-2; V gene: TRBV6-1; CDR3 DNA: TGTGCCAGCAGTGAAGAAAAGGGGCCAGGGGATTTCGGGGAGCTGTTTTTT; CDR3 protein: CASSEEKGPGDFGELFF
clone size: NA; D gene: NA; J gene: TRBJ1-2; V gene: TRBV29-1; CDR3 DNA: TGCAGCGTTGCGGGGGGAACGGGGATTAATGGCTACACCTTC; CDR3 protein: CSVAGGTGINGYTF
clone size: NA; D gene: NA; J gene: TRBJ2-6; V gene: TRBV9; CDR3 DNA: TGTGCCAGCAGCGTTAGTTCAATTATATCTGGGGCCAACGTCCTGACTTTC; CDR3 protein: CASSVSSIISGANVLTF
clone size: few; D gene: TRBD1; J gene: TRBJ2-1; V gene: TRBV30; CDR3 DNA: TGTGCCTGGAGTGAGGGACAGGGAATGAATGAGCAGTTCTTC; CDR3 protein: CAWSEGQGMNEQFF
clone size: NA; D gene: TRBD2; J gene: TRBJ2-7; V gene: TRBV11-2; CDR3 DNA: TGTGCCAGCAGCTTAGTCGGGACTAGCATATACGAGCAGTACTTC; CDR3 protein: CASSLVGTSIYEQYF
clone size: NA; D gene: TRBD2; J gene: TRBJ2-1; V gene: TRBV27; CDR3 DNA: TGTGCCAGCAGTTTGTGGGCTAGCGGAAAAGACAATGAGCAGTTCTTC; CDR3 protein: CASSLWASGKDNEQFF
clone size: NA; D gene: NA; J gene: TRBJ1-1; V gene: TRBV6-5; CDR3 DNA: TGTGCCAGCAGCCAATTCGCGGTGAACACTGAAGCTTTCTTT; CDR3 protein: CASSQFAVNTEAFF
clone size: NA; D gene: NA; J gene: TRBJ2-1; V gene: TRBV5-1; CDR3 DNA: TGCGCCAGCAGCTTGGAGTCGACGGCGGCGAGCTCCTACAATGAGCAGTTCTTC; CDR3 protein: CASSLESTAASSYNEQFF
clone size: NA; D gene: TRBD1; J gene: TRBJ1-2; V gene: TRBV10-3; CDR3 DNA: TGTGCCATCAGTGCCCAACAGGGGATCCCCTATGGCTACACCTTC; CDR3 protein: CAISAQQGIPYGYTF
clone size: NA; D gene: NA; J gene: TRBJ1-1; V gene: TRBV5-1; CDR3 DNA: TGCGCCAGCAGCAAAGGGGATTTGAACACTGAAGCTTTCTTT; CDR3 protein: CASSKGDLNTEAFF
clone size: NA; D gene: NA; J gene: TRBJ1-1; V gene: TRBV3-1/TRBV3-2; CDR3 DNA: TGTGCCAGCAGCCACCCGACAGGTGGGGCTGAAGCTTTCTTT; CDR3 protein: CASSHPTGGAEAFF
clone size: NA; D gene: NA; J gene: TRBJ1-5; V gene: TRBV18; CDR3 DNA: TGTGCCAGCTCTCGAGGCGTCACTCAGCCCCAGCATTTT; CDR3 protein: CASSRGVTQPQHF
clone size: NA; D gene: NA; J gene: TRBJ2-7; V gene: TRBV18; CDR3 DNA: TGTGCCAGCTCACCACGGAGCAGCTTAACCTACGAGCAGTACTTC; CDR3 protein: CASSPRSSLTYEQYF
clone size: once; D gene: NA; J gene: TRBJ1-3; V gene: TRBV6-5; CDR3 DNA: TGTGCCAGCAGTAGTAAGAGGGTTTCTGGAAACACCATATATTTT; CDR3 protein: CASSSKRVSGNTIYF
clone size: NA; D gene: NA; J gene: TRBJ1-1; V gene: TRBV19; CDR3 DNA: TGTGCCAGTAGAGTACAGACTGAAGCTTTCTTT; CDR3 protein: CASRVQTEAFF
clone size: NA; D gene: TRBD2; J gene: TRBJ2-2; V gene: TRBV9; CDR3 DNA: TGTGCCAGCAGCGTAGCGACTAGCGGGAACGGGGAGCTGTTTTTT; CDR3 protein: CASSVATSGNGELFF
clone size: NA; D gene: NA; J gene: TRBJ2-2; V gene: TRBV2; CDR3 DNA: TGTGCCAGCAGAGAATCCTACGCGAACACCGGGGAGCTGTTTTTT; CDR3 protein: CASRESYANTGELFF
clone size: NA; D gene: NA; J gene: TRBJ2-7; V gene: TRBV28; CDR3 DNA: TGTGCCAGCGAAGTCGCCTGGAGGACGGGGGATTCCGACTACGAGCAGTACTTC; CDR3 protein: CASEVAWRTGDSDYEQYF
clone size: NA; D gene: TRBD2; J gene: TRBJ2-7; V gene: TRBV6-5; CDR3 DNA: TGTGCCAGCAGTGACTCCGGGACTAGGACCTACGAGCAGTACTTC; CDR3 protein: CASSDSGTRTYEQYF
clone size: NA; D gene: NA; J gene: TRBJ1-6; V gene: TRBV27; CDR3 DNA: TGTGCCAGCAGTTTATGGGCACAAAATTCACCCCTCCACTTT; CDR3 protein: CASSLWAQNSPLHF
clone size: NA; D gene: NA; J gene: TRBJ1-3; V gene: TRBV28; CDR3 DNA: TGTGCCGGTAGCAAGGGTGGAGGTGGAAACACCATATATTTT; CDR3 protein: CAGSKGGGGNTIYF
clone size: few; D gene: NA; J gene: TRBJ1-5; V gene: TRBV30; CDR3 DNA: TGTGCCTGGAGTGTACCGGGTCATGGTGGCAATCAGCCCCAGCATTTT; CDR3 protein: CAWSVPGHGGNQPQHF
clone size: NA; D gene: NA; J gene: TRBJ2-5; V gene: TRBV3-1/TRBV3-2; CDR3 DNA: TGTGCCAGCAGCCAAGAATTACAGGAGACCCAGTACTTC; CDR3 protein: CASSQELQETQYF
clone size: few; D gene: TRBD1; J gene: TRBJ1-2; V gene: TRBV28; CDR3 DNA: TGTGCCAGCATGCAAGGGACAGGGGTCTATGGCTACACCTTC; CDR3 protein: CASMQGTGVYGYTF
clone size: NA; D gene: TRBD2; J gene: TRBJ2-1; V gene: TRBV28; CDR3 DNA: TGTGCCAGCCGTTATAAGCGGACTAGCCACAATGAGCAGTTCTTC; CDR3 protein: CASRYKRTSHNEQFF
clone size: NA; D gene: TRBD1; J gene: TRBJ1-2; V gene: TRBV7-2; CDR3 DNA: TGTGCCAGCAGCTTAGGGGCAGGGGGAGGTTATGGCTACACCTTC; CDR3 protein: CASSLGAGGGYGYTF
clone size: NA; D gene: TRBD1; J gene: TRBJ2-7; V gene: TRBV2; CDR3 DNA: TGTGCCAGCAAGGGGGCAAGATATGACGAGCAGTACTTC; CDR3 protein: CASKGARYDEQYF
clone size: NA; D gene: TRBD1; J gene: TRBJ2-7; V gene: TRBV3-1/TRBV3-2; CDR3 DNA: TGTGCCAGCAGCCAAGGGGGACAGGGACTCTCCTACGAGCAGTACTTC; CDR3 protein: CASSQGGQGLSYEQYF
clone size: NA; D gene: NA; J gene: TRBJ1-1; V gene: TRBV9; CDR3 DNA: TGTGCCAGCAGCGCCTCGGGGGATAACACTGAAGCTTTCTTT; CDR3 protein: CASSASGDNTEAFF
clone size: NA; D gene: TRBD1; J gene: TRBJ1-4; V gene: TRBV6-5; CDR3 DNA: TGTGCCAGCAGTTACACTACAGGGGTTAATGAAAAACTGTTTTTT; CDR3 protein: CASSYTTGVNEKLFF
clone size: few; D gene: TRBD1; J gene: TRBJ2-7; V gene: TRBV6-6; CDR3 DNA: TGTGCCAGCAGTTTAAAACAGGGGGCAAGCGAGCAGTACTTC; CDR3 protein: CASSLKQGASEQYF
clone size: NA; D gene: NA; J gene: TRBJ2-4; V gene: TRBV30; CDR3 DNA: TGTGCCTGGAGGGGCGAGCCTGTCTCTCTAGCCAAAAACATTCAGTACTTC; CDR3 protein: CAWRGEPVSLAKNIQYF
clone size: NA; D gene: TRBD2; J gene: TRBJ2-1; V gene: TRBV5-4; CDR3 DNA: TGTGCCAGCAGCTTGGGACTAGCCTTCAATGAGCAGTTCTTC; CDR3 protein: CASSLGLAFNEQFF